This T cell receptor beta chain stems from a study of PD-L1 blockade in urothelial cancer. On the study more broadly: Patients' prior chemotherapy regimens numbered 0 to 3. Investigators checked blood 3 weeks (second dose) and 6 weeks after treatment start.

Synthetic spike-ins, TCR analog templates, were added into each PCR. TCRdb's copy holds only in-frame clones and misses some; the assay was immunoSEQ multiplex PCR. The sample shows about 57,000 clones, 81% of them seen only once. Described time point: pretreatment peripheral blood. Germline V gene sequence: CDR1 MGHRA, CDR2 YSYEKL. CDR3 size: 14 residues. V lost 3 bases to trimming and J lost 4 bases; unmatched junction nucleotides: 4. The material sequenced was PBMCs, taken around atezolizumab (anti-PD-L1) treatment. The V and J genes are TRBV4-1 and TRBJ1-2, with 8 bases lining up with TRBD1. The receptor comes from a man aged 70-80 years with urothelial cancer. In DNA, the CDR3 is TGCGCCAGCAGCCACTTGACAGGGGTCTATGGCTACACCTTC. This encodes CASSHLTGVYGYTF.